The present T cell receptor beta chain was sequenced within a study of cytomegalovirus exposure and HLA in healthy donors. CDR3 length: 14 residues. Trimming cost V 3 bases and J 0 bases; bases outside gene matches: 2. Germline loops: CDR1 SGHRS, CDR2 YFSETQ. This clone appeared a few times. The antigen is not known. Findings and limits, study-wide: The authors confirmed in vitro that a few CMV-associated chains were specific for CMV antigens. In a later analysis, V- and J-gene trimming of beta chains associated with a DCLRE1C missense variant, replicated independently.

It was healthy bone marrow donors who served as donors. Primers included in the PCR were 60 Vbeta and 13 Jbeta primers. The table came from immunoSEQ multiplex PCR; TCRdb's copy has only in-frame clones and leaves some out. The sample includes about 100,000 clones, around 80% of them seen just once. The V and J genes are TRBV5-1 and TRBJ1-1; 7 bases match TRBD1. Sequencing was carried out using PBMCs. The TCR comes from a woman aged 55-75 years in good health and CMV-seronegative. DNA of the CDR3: TGCGCCAGCAGCTCGGGACAGATGAACACTGAAGCTTTCTTT. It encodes CASSSGQMNTEAFF. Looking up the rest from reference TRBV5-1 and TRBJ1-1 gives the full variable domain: KAGVTQTPRYLIKTRGQQVTLSCSPISGHRSVSWYQQTPGQGLQFLFEYFSETQRNKGNFPGRFSGRQFSNSRSEMNVSTLELGDSALYLCASSSGQMNTEAFFGQGTRLTVV.